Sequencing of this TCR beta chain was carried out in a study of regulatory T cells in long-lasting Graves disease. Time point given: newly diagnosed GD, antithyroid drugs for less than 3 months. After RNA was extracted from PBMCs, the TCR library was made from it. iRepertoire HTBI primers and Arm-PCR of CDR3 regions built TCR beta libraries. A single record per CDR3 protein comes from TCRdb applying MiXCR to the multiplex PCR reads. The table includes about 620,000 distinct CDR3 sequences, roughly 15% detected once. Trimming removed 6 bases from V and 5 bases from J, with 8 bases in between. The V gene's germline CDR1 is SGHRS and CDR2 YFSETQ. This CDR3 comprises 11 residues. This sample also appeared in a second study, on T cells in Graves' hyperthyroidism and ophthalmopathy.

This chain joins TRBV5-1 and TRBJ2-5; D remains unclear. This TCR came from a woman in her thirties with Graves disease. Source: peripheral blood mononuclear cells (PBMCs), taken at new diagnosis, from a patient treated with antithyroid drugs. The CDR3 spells CASTASETQYF. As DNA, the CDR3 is TGCGCCAGCACTGCGTCGGAGACCCAGTACTTC.